The subject of this entry is one T cell receptor (beta chain). The sample comes from a study of blood T cell repertoires in COVID-19. On the study more broadly: The analysed material was cDNA or gDNA that came from T cells, B-cell-depleted T cells, or PBMCs.

Generated by immunoSEQ multiplex PCR, the TCRdb table keeps only in-frame clones and is missing some. The data show 160,000 or so clones, 70% to 90% seen once. V lost 5 bases, J lost 9 bases, and 10 bases stayed unmatched. This CDR3 is built from 15 residues. Germline V gives CDR1 LNHDA, CDR2 SQIVND (reference sequence). V gene TRBV19 combines with J gene TRBJ1-6; TRBD1 matches at 7 bases. The source of this sequence is a man between 40 and 49 years old who had recovered from COVID-19. Sequenced input: PBMCs or T cells enriched from blood (not recorded which). The CDR3 is CASSLYTGESSPLHF. The DNA of the CDR3 is TGTGCCAGTAGTCTATACACAGGGGAGAGTTCACCCCTCCACTTT.